This T cell receptor beta chain appears in the sequencing data of a study of identical twins. TCRdb used MiXCR to reprocess the 5' RACE reads, holding one entry per CDR3 protein. Of about 520,000 distinct CDR3 sequences in the sample, approximately 22% were seen once. Findings of the study overall: Clonotypes of the beta chain that were abundant in cord blood carried fewer insertions (memory repertoires showed none).

All donors were healthy Caucasians. V lost 11 bases to trimming and J lost 6 bases, with 19 bases between them. Germline V gives CDR1 MNHEY, CDR2 SVGEGT. This CDR3 has 13 residues. A remark on this clonotype: Its antigen is not known.

These records were also assigned to another study, of T cells expressing NK-cell markers. From that second work: The authors applied an anti-gamma-delta TCR antibody in several experiments, and it restricted sorting to alpha-beta TCR T cells. Among CD8+ T cells from several donors, dominant NKG2C+ clonotypes accounted for about 1.0-7.0%.

Input material: CD4+ T cells sorted from blood. The chain uses TRBV6-2 or TRBV6-3 and TRBJ2-5; the D is unclear. The TCR originated in a woman aged 18 to 35 in good health. The CDR3 nucleotides read TGTGCCGCCTCAGAACCTTCCGAAAAGACCCAGTACTTC. Its translation: CAASEPSEKTQYF.